These 22 T cell receptor beta chains share one sample of origin, sequenced in a study of CD8 T cells in ankylosing spondylitis. Overall study findings and caveats: Typical of ankylosing spondylitis blood, it appeared, was a TCR beta motif of eight highly homologous variants.

In TCRdb, the 5' RACE reads were re-called with MiXCR into one record per CDR3 protein. The table has about 500,000 distinct CDR3 sequences, under 5.5% seen once. Antigens of these TCRs are unknown. Specimen: blood, either unsorted or a sorted T cell fraction (not recorded which). All receptors derive from a male donor with ankylosing spondylitis.

This clonotype was detected ten times or more. The CDR3 DNA sequence: TGTGCCAGCAGCTTAAAATTACAGGGGGCTAATGAAAAACTGTTTTTT. As protein: CASSLKLQGANEKLFF. This chain joins TRBV7-2 and TRBJ1-4, with TRBD1 identical over 8 bases. V was clipped by 2 bases and J by 3 bases; unmatched bases: 5. The V gene's germline CDR1 is SGHTA and CDR2 FQGNSA. The CDR3 spans 16 residues.

This clonotype was observed at least ten times. The J gene is TRBJ2-5, the V gene TRBV10-3; D call uncertain. This CDR3 contains 12 residues. Germline assignment: CDR1 ENHRY and CDR2 SYGVKD. V was shortened by 6 bases and J by 1 base, with 6 bases between the two germline ends. DNA for the CDR3: TGTGCCATCAGCGAAACCCAAGAGACCCAGTACTTC. It codes for CAISETQETQYF.

Ten or more counts support this clonotype. J is TRBJ2-1 and V is TRBV20-1; D unclear. Germline V gives CDR1 DFQATT, CDR2 SNEGSKA (reference sequence). The ends were cut back, 1 base at V and 2 bases at J, with 12 bases in the middle. The CDR3 length is 15 residues. CDR3 DNA sequence: TGCAGTGCTAGAGTGGGTTACAGTCCCTACAATGAGCAGTTCTTC. This translates into CSARVGYSPYNEQFF.

This clonotype was counted at least ten times. The chain combines TRBV3-1 with TRBJ1-4, with 8 bases matching TRBD1. From germline, CDR1 is LGHDT and CDR2 YNNKEL (reference sequence). V shed 4 bases and J 11 bases; nucleotides not matched to a gene: 6. The CDR3 covers 13 residues. The CDR3 sequence is CASSRGQGDKLFF. DNA of the CDR3: TGTGCCAGCAGCCGTGGACAGGGCGACAAACTGTTTTTT.

This clonotype was counted at least ten times. V usage is TRBV5-1 and J usage is TRBJ2-5; D ambiguous. Trimming removed 2 bases from V and 1 base from J, with 15 bases in between. This CDR3 region has 16 residues. Germline CDR1 is SGHRS and CDR2 is YFSETQ. As DNA, the CDR3 is TGCGCCAGCAGCTTAGGCGGATCAATCATCCAAGAGACCCAGTACTTC. Its protein product is CASSLGGSIIQETQYF.

This clonotype was detected ten times or more. CDR3 amino acids: CASMGVSDNTEAFF. For the CDR3, the DNA is TGTGCCAGCATGGGGGTCAGCGATAACACTGAAGCTTTCTTT. The gene calls are TRBV28 and TRBJ1-1; TRBD1 is a possible D gene (5 bases). Trimming removed 7 bases from V and 2 bases from J, with 14 bases in between. The CDR3 has 14 amino acids. Germline CDR1 and CDR2: MDHEN and SYDVKM.

This clonotype has just a few counts. The genes are TRBV29-1 and TRBJ1-2; D is perhaps TRBD1 (6 bases). From germline, CDR1 is SQVTM and CDR2 ANQGSEA. The CDR3 is made up of 14 amino acids. Trimming shortened V by 3 bases and J by 4 bases, and 15 bases separated the two germline ends. This chain's CDR3 is CSVDFRQETYGYTF. The CDR3 nucleotides are TGCAGCGTTGATTTTCGACAGGAGACCTATGGCTACACCTTC.

This clonotype was seen at least ten times. The V gene is TRBV5-6, the J gene TRBJ2-1; no clear D gene. The germline CDR1 and CDR2 sequences are SGHDT and YYEEEE. V gave up 2 bases and J gave up 1 base, with 7 bases separating them. CDR3 length: 14 amino acids. CDR3 bases: TGTGCCAGCAGCTTCGACCCTTCCTACAATGAGCAGTTCTTC. As protein: CASSFDPSYNEQFF.

The rearrangement uses TRBV27 and TRBJ1-5; D is ambiguous. CDR3 size: 14 residues. Trimming stripped 2 bases from V and 9 bases from J, with 14 bases between. The germline V gene encodes CDR1 MNHEY and CDR2 SMNVEV (reference sequence). CDR3 DNA: TGTGCCAGCAGTTTAAACCCGGCCGCGGGGCCCCAGCATTTT. Amino acid sequence: CASSLNPAAGPQHF.

This clonotype has at least ten counts. The chain has TRBV11-2 and TRBJ2-5; the match to TRBD1 covers 7 bases. The CDR3 has 16 residues. Germline lookup yields CDR1 SGHAT and CDR2 FQNNGV. V shed 2 bases and J 7 bases; nucleotides not matched to a gene: 13. The CDR3 here is CASSLRGLYAETTQYF. Here the CDR3 DNA reads TGTGCCAGCAGCTTAAGGGGGCTATACGCAGAGACGACCCAGTACTTC.

This clonotype came up many times. The rearrangement uses TRBV29-1 and TRBJ2-1; TRBD2 matches 7 bases. The CDR3 runs 14 residues. Trimming took 4 bases from V and 5 from J; bases not matched to a gene: 8. Germline assignment: CDR1 SQVTM and CDR2 ANQGSEA. This CDR3 reads CSVGVAGSNNEQFF. CDR3 DNA: TGCAGCGTTGGGGTAGCGGGTTCAAACAATGAGCAGTTCTTC.

This clonotype was found many times. This chain joins TRBV28 and TRBJ1-3; 10 bases map to TRBD1. The CDR3 contains 15 residues. Trimming removed 5 bases from V and 3 bases from J; junction bases left unmatched: 4. CDR1 and CDR2 (germline): MDHEN, SYDVKM. CDR3: CASSRQGAGGNTIYF. CDR3 bases: TGTGCCAGCAGTCGACAGGGGGCGGGTGGAAACACCATATATTTT. Variable domain in full (rest from reference TRBV28 and TRBJ1-3): DVKVTQSSRYLVKRTGEKVFLECVQDMDHENMFWYRQDPGLGLRLIYFSYDVKMKEKGDIPEGYSVSREKKERFSLILESASTNQTSMYLCASSRQGAGGNTIYFGEGSWLTVV.

This clonotype was observed a few times. This chain links TRBV24-1 with TRBJ2-1; D is perhaps TRBD2 (7 bases). Trimming stripped 5 bases from V and 6 bases from J, with 16 bases between. Germline-derived CDR1 and CDR2 are KGHDR and SFDVKD. The CDR3 runs to 15 residues. The DNA for the CDR3 is TGTGCCACCAGTGGTCGGGGGGCGGACCGCAATGAGCAGTTCTTC. This encodes CATSGRGADRNEQFF.

This clonotype was counted at least ten times. This chain links TRBV28 with TRBJ1-6, with D uncertain. Trimming took 4 bases from V and 7 from J, leaving 11 bases between them. The CDR3 runs 14 residues. Germline V gene data show CDR1 as MDHEN and CDR2 as SYDVKM. CDR3: CASSSDGENSPLHF. CDR3 sequence (DNA): TGTGCCAGCAGTTCAGACGGAGAGAATTCACCCCTCCACTTT.

The rearrangement uses TRBV2 and TRBJ1-5, with TRBD1 matching 7 bases. The V gene's germline CDR1 is SNHLY and CDR2 FYNNEI. V dropped 9 bases and J dropped 1; count of bases not matched to a gene: 3. This CDR3 contains 13 residues. The CDR3 DNA is TGTGCCAGTACAGGGGAGAGCAATCAGCCCCAGCATTTT. This codes for CASTGESNQPQHF.

Ten or more counts support this clonotype. The chain has TRBV29-1 and TRBJ1-2; D is undetermined. This CDR3 has 14 residues. Trimming removed 0 bases from V and 2 bases from J, with 10 bases in between. The germline gives CDR1 SQVTM, CDR2 ANQGSEA. The CDR3 region is CSVEDPDHNYGYTF. The CDR3, as DNA: TGCAGCGTTGAAGATCCGGACCACAACTATGGCTACACCTTC.

This clonotype was seen at least ten times. The V and J genes are TRBV20-1 and TRBJ1-1; no clear D. Trimming removed 4 bases from V and 5 bases from J, with 17 bases in between. The CDR3 contains 14 residues. Looked up from germline, CDR1 is DFQATT and CDR2 is SNEGSKA (reference sequence). This chain's CDR3 is CSANPDNRGTEAFF. As DNA, the CDR3 is TGCAGTGCTAATCCCGACAACCGTGGTACTGAAGCTTTCTTT.

The table lists this clonotype with many counts. The chain has TRBV7-2 and TRBJ1-2, with D possibly being TRBD1 (6 bases). CDR1 and CDR2 (germline): SGHTA, FQGNSA. The CDR3 spans 16 residues. V shed 1 base and J shed 5 bases, with 17 bases lying between them. The CDR3 DNA follows: TGTGCCAGCAGCTTAGAGCGGCAGGGGTACGAATATGGCTACACCTTC. This codes for CASSLERQGYEYGYTF.

This clonotype was counted many times. V and J are TRBV12-5 and TRBJ2-3; TRBD1 is a possible D gene (7 bases). The CDR3 is 14 amino acids. The V end lost 4 bases, the J end lost 2 bases, and 10 bases lay between the germline ends. The germline CDR1 and CDR2 sequences are LGHNT and FRNRAP. As DNA, the CDR3 is TGTGCTAGTGGTTCCAGGGGGGACACAGATACGCAGTATTTT. This gives the protein CASGSRGDTDTQYF.

There are many counts of this clonotype. The rearrangement links TRBV5-1 to TRBJ2-1, with 8 bases aligning to TRBD2. Germline lookup yields CDR1 SGHRS and CDR2 YFSETQ. This CDR3 is built from 15 residues. The ends lost 0 bases at V and 8 bases at J; junction bases unmatched: 7. The CDR3 loop is CASSLEVAGTHEQFF. In DNA, the CDR3 is TGCGCCAGCAGCTTGGAGGTAGCGGGGACCCATGAGCAGTTCTTC. Looking up the rest from reference TRBV5-1 and TRBJ2-1 gives the full variable domain: KAGVTQTPRYLIKTRGQQVTLSCSPISGHRSVSWYQQTPGQGLQFLFEYFSETQRNKGNFPGRFSGRQFSNSRSEMNVSTLELGDSALYLCASSLEVAGTHEQFFGPGTRLTVL.

Ten or more counts support this clonotype. The rearrangement uses TRBV7-2 and TRBJ2-3; TRBD1 agrees at 7 bases. Trimming cost V 4 bases and J 6 bases; bases outside gene matches: 13. Germline V CDR1 and CDR2: SGHTA, FQGNSA. The CDR3 has 16 amino acids. The CDR3 region has the DNA TGTGCCAGCAGCTCACCGGGACAGCATTTACTGGATACGCAGTATTTT. As protein: CASSSPGQHLLDTQYF.

This clonotype was seen ten or more times. The rearrangement joins TRBV27 to TRBJ2-7; perhaps TRBD1 as D (6 bases). V was trimmed by 5 bases and J by 3 bases, leaving 14 bases between them. Germline CDR1 and CDR2: MNHEY and SMNVEV (reference sequence). The CDR3 length is 14 residues. This chain's CDR3 is CASSGTGSVYEQYF. The CDR3 coding sequence is TGTGCCAGCAGTGGAACAGGGTCAGTCTACGAGCAGTACTTC.